This T cell receptor (beta chain) was retrieved from a study of blood T cell repertoires in COVID-19 (dated by TCRdb to the early 2020s). For the study in its entirety: Collaborator samples came from the United States, Italy and Spain and covered acute and convalescent phases of COVID-19. The material from the prospective study consisted of cDNA or gDNA derived from T cells, B-cell-depleted T cells, or PBMCs. Subjects who had been exposed to COVID-19, were actively infected with it, or had recovered from it provided the deeply sampled blood TCRbeta repertoires that made up the dataset. The repertoires were made available in a free public database intended to serve as a resource for research on the immune response to SARS-CoV-2. Samples were obtained from the ongoing ImmuneRACE study (first 160 participants) and from 1,000 to 1,500 subjects provided by 6 global collaborators. A de-identified subject ID, COVID-19 status, age in years and sex were almost always included in the sample metadata. Where available, HLA class I and class II types were taken from metadata supplied by the sample provider and were not determined by assay-based typing.

A second Seattle source provided samples from volunteer blood donors who had recovered from COVID-19. Each collaborating institution followed its own protocols to collect whole blood in K2EDTA tubes. For TCRbeta analysis, collaborator samples were shipped as frozen whole blood, as isolated PBMCs, or as DNA extracted from either sample type. The paper as a whole reports these results and caveats: The amount of clinical and demographic metadata varied by source and participant and was provided uncurated.

In the case of this clone: The specificity of this receptor is unknown. Within one base of it there is no much larger clone, and no base qualities were kept.

Taken from the germline V gene, the CDR1 and CDR2 loops are LGHNA and YSLEER. From its cysteine to its phenylalanine, the CDR3 spans 16 amino acids. Just CDR3 DNA is preserved here, 48 bases in frame from base 1. V trim: 3 bases; J trim: 2 bases; unmatched bases: 6. The immunoSEQ Assay, a bias-controlled multiplex PCR, was used to amplify TCRbeta CDR3 regions from genomic DNA. Processing in the source paper ran as follows. The number of nucleated cells in each sample was estimated from the amplification of reference gene primers within the assay. Sequence reads were collapsed and filtered to measure the absolute abundance of every unique TCRbeta CDR3 rearrangement. For each sample, productive Simpson clonality was calculated by taking the square root of Simpson's diversity index across productive rearrangements. The table was pulled from immuneACCESS by TCRdb, which kept in-frame rearrangements only. Such tables lose some clones; where checked, under half of the loss comes from unresolved V genes, and the rest has no known cause. That table is the source of V, J and clone size, and D and trimming were worked out from the DNA. The table for this sample lists around 200,000 clones; about 85% of them were counted only once. Clones ranked in the top ten supply 12% of the sample.

Sequencing was done on a sample of peripheral blood. The chain links TRBV4-3 with TRBJ2-7, with TRBD1 matching 11 junction bases. This clonotype was obtained from a woman younger than 35 who had recovered from COVID-19. The CDR3 is CASSQPGTGGAYEQYF. The bases are TGCGCCAGCAGCCAGCCCGGGACAGGGGGTGCCTACGAGCAGTACTTC.